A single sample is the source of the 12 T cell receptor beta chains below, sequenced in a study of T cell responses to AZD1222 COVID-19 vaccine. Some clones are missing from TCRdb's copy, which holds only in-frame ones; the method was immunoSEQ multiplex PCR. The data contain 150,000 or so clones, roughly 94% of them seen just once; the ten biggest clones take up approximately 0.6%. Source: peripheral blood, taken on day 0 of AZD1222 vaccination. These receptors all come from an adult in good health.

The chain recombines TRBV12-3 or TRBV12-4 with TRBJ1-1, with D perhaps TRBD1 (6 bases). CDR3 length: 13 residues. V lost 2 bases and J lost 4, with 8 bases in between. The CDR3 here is CASSLKGGTEAFF. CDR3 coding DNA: TGTGCCAGCAGTTTAAAGGGGGGCACTGAAGCTTTCTTT.

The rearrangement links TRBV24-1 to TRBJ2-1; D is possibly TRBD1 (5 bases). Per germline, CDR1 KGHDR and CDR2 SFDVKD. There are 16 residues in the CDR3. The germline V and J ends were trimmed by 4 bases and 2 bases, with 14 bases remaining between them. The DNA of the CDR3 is TGTGCCACCAGTGACGACGCGCAGGGTCCCTACAATGAGCAGTTCTTC. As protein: CATSDDAQGPYNEQFF.

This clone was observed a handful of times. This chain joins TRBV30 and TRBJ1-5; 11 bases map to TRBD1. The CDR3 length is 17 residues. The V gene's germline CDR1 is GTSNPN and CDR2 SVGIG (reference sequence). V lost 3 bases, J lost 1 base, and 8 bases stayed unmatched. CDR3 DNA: TGTGCCTGGAGACCGGGGACAGGGGGTTGGAGCAATCAGCCCCAGCATTTT. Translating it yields CAWRPGTGGWSNQPQHF.

CDR3 nucleotide sequence: TGTGCCAGCAGCCAAGAGACAGCCCGCTATGGCTACACCTTC. The encoded protein is CASSQETARYGYTF. The chain uses TRBV4-2 and TRBJ1-2; a weak D match, TRBD1 (5 bases). The CDR3 sequence is 14 residues long. The germline gives CDR1 LGHNA, CDR2 YNFKEQ. The germline V and J ends were trimmed by 0 bases and 4 bases, with 9 bases remaining between them.

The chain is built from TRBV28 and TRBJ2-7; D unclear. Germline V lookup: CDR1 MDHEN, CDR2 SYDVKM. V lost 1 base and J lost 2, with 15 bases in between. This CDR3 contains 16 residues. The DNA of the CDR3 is TGTGCCAGCAGTTTATTTGCGACAAACCCGCCCTACGAGCAGTACTTC. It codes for CASSLFATNPPYEQYF.

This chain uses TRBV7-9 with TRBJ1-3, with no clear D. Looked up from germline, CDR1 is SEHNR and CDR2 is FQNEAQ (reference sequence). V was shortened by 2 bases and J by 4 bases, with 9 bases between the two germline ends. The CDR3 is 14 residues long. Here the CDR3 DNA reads TGTGCCAGCAGCTTAAGTCGGTCCGGAAACACCATATATTTT. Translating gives CASSLSRSGNTIYF.

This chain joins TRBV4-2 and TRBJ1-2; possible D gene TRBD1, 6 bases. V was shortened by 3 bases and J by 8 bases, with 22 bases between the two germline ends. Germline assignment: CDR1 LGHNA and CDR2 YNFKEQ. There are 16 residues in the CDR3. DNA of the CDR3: TGTGCCAGCAGCCATGGGATGGGCAGGGGAGGGGAGGGCTACACCTTC. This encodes CASSHGMGRGGEGYTF.

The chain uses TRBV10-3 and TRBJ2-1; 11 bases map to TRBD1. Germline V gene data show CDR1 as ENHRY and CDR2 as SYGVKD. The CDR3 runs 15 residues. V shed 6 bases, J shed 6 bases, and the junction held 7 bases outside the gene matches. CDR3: CAIRGQGGTINEQFF. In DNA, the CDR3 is TGTGCCATCAGGGGACAGGGGGGGACAATCAATGAGCAGTTCTTC.

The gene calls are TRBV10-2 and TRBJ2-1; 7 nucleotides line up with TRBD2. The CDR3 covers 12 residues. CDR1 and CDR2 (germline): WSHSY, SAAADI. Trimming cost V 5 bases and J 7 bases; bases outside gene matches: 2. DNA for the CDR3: TGCGCCAGCAGTAGCGGGAATAATGAGCAGTTCTTC. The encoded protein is CASSSGNNEQFF.

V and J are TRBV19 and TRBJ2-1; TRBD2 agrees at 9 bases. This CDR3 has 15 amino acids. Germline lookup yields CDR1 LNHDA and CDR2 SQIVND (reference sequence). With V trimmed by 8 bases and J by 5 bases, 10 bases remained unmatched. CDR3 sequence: CASQSRLAGHNEQFF. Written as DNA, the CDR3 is TGTGCCAGTCAATCCCGGCTAGCGGGACACAATGAGCAGTTCTTC.

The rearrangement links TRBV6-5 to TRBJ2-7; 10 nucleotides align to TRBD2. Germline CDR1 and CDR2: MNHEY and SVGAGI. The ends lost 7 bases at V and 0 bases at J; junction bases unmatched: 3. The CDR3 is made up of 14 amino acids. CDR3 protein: CASTLAGGSYEQYF. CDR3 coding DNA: TGTGCCAGCACTTTAGCGGGGGGCTCCTACGAGCAGTACTTC.

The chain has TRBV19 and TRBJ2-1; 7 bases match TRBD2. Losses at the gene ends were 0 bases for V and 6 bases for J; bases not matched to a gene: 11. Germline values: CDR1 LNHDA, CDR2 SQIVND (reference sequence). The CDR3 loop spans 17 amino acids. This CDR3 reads CASSIDVAGGALNEQFF. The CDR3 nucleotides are TGTGCCAGTAGTATAGATGTAGCGGGCGGCGCGCTCAATGAGCAGTTCTTC.